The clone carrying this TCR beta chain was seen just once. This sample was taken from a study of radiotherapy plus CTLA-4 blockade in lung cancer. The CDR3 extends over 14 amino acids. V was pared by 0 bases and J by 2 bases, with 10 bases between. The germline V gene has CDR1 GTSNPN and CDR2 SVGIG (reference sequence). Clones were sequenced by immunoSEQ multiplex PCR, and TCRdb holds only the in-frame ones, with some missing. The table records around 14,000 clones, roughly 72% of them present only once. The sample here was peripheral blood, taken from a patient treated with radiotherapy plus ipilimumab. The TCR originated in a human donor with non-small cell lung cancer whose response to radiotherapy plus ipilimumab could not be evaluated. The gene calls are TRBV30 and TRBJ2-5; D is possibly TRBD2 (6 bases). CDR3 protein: CAWSVRGGQETQYF. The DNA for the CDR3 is TGTGCCTGGAGTGTACGTGGGGGGCAAGAGACCCAGTACTTC. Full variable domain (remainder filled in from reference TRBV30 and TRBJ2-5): SQTIHQWPATLVQPVGSPLSLECTVEGTSNPNLYWYRQAAGRGLQLLFYSVGIGQISSEVPQNLSASRPQDRQFILSSKKLLLSDSGFYLCAWSVRGGQETQYFGPGTRLLVL.